This TCR beta chain was captured in a study of neurological immune-mediated disorders. The sample's time point: technical triplicate 1. The CDR3 has 14 amino acids. Trimming shortened V by 7 bases and J by 1 base, and 10 bases separated the two germline ends. Germline-derived CDR1 and CDR2 are KGHSH and LQKENI. Ten or more counts support this clonotype. Its antigen is not identified. The cDNA was synthesized by means of template-switch 5'RACE, which was carried out with 10-nucleotide random UMIs. TCRdb re-derived calls from the 5' RACE reads in MiXCR, one entry per CDR3 protein. The data hold 35,000 to 40,000 distinct CDR3 sequences, with more than 9.5% observed a single time. Study-wide findings and caveats: None of the CDR3 amino acid sequences of expanded clones were shared across subjects, and this suggested private repertoires in all groups.

What was sequenced was PBMCs. The chain couples TRBV18 to TRBJ2-2; D not certain. The TCR comes from a man between 60 and 70 years old with HTLV-1-associated myelopathy (HAM/TSP). The CDR3 spells CASFPDGNTGELFF. The CDR3 DNA follows: TGTGCCAGCTTCCCGGACGGGAACACCGGGGAGCTGTTTTTT. Full variable domain (rest looked up from reference TRBV18 and TRBJ2-2): NAGVMQNPRHLVRRRGQEARLRCSPMKGHSHVYWYRQLPEEGLKFMVYLQKENIIDESGMPKERFSAEFPKEGPSILRIQQVVRGDSAAYFCASFPDGNTGELFFGEGSRLTVL.